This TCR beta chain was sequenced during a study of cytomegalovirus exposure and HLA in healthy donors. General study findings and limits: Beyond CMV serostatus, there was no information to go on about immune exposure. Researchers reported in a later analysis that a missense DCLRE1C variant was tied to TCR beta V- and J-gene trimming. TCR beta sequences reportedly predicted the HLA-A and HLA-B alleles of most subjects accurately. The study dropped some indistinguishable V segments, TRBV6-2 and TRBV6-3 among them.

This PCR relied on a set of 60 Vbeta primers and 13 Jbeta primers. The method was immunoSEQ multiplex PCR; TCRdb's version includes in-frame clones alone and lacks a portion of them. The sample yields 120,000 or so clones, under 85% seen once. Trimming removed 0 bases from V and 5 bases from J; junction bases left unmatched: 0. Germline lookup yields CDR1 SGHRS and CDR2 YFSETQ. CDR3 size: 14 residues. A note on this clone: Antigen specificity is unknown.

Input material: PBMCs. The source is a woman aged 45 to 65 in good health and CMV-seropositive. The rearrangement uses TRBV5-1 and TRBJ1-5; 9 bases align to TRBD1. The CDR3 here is CASSLGTGDQPQHF. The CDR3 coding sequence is TGCGCCAGCAGCTTGGGGACAGGGGATCAGCCCCAGCATTTT.